This T cell receptor beta chain was sequenced in a study of molecular identifiers for immune sequencing clone quantification. Study background: Replicate experiments divided RNA from about 21,000 or 97,000 naive CD8 cells into five parts and sequenced four.

J gave up 7 bases and V 6 bases, and 8 bases lay outside the gene matches. The CDR3 length is 14 residues. Germline CDR1 and CDR2: SQVTM and ANQGSEA. This clonotype turned up a few times. Its antigen remains unidentified. Study-wide points: Shared barcodes on identical TCR molecules could underestimate the sizes of highly expanded clones. Beyond 20 RNA copies, clones held over 99% of effector molecules, compared with under 1% in naive cells.

The use of previously described methods and listed TCR primers produced the bulk TCR libraries. In TCRdb, the PCR reads were re-called with MiXCR into one record per CDR3 protein. Of about 640,000 distinct CDR3 sequences in the sample, 15% to 20% were seen once. The chain combines TRBV29-1 with TRBJ2-7; TRBD2 aligns across 14 bases. The sequenced material came from naive CD8+ T cells from blood, with Jurkat cell RNA spiked in. Regarding subset: FACS-sorted CD8+CD4-CCR7+CD45RA+ naive T cells. This clonotype originated in a human donor in good health. Some libraries in this study had Jurkat cell RNA spiked in. The chain's CDR3 is CSVAVGLAGGEQYF. The CDR3 DNA sequence: TGCAGCGTGGCCGTCGGACTAGCGGGAGGAGAGCAGTACTTC.